The next 9 T cell receptor beta chains were all read from a single sample in a study of T cells in Graves' hyperthyroidism and ophthalmopathy. Amplification of TCR beta CDR3 regions was performed using RNA transcripts as template. Primed by the HTBI set, a first-round RT-PCR was run on the TCR CDR3. Each CDR3 protein is one row after TCRdb ran MiXCR on the multiplex PCR reads. The sample shows approximately 330,000 distinct CDR3 sequences, around a sixth of them seen only once. The sample comprised blood. These receptors came from a woman in her 50s with Graves' hyperthyroidism.

The rearrangement links TRBV15 to TRBJ2-7, with a possible D match to TRBD1 (6 bases). This CDR3 comprises 14 residues. V was cut by 2 bases and J by 5 bases, with 13 bases left in between. Germline CDR1 LNHNV, CDR2 YYDKDF (reference sequence). The CDR3 loop is CATSRFLQGNEQYV. The CDR3 DNA reads as TGTGCCACCAGCAGATTCTTACAGGGAAACGAGCAGTACGTC.

On this clonotype itself: The missing conserved phenylalanine or tryptophan at the end of this CDR3 makes a read error likely. Because the CDR3's place on the DNA is in doubt, the DNA is left out and the CDR3 is given as listed by TCRdb. This chain connects TRBV6-1 to TRBJ2-5; TRBD1 is the table's D call, not checked against the DNA. Germline CDR1 reads MNHNS; CDR2 reads SASEGT. The CDR3 is 13 residues long, ends included. CDR3 region: CASSPLGQGTEYV.

This clonotype was observed a few times. The genes are TRBV5-1 and TRBJ2-3, with D tentatively TRBD2 (7 bases). Trimming took off 3 bases at V and 0 bases at J, with 14 bases between the two ends. CDR1 is SGHRS, CDR2 YFSETQ, per germline. This CDR3 contains 16 residues. The CDR3 nucleotides read TGCGCCAGCAGCTGGACAGCGGGAAAAAGCACAGATACGCAGTATTTT. This translates into CASSWTAGKSTDTQYF. The whole variable domain, filled in from reference TRBV5-1 and TRBJ2-3, reads KAGVTQTPRYLIKTRGQQVTLSCSPISGHRSVSWYQQTPGQGLQFLFEYFSETQRNKGNFPGRFSGRQFSNSRSEMNVSTLELGDSALYLCASSWTAGKSTDTQYFGPGTRLTVL.

The sample holds many counts of this clonotype. J is TRBJ2-7 and V is TRBV3-1; maybe TRBD2 (6 bases). Germline V gives CDR1 LGHDT, CDR2 YNNKEL (reference sequence). V was clipped by 1 base and J by 7 bases, with 11 bases between them. The CDR3 contains 13 residues. DNA for the CDR3: TGTGCCAGCAGCCAAGGGTACCGGGGGGAGCAGTACGTC. Protein product: CASSQGYRGEQYV.

The chain recombines TRBV6-5 with TRBJ2-5; the D call may be TRBD1 or TRBD2 (6 bases each). CDR1 is MNHEY, CDR2 SVGAGI, per germline. V was trimmed by 1 base and J by 4 bases, leaving 13 bases between them. There are 15 residues in the CDR3. CDR3 protein: CASSYFRGGRETQYF. DNA for the CDR3: TGTGCCAGCAGTTACTTTCGTGGGGGGCGAGAGACCCAGTACTTC.

This clonotype was counted ten times or more. The chain combines TRBV7-8 with TRBJ2-7; D is uncertain. The ends were cut back, 0 bases at V and 6 bases at J, with 9 bases in the middle. The CDR3 contains 13 residues. Germline CDR1 and CDR2: SGHVS and FQNEAQ. CDR3 bases: TGTGCCAGCAGCTTAGCGGAAAGGCGCGAGCAGTACTTC. Its translation is CASSLAERREQYF. The complete variable domain, with remaining parts taken from reference TRBV7-8 and TRBJ2-7, reads GAGVSQSPRYKVAKRGQDVALRCDPISGHVSLFWYQQALGQGPEFLTYFQNEAQLDKSGLPSDRFFAERPEGSVSTLKIQRTQQEDSAVYLCASSLAERREQYFGPGTRLTVT.

This clonotype showed up many times. The chain links TRBV11-2 to TRBJ2-1; D might be TRBD1 or TRBD2, each matching 5 bases. CDR3 length equals 16 residues. CDR1 SGHAT and CDR2 FQNNGV come from the germline V gene. Trimming took off 1 base at V and 5 bases at J, with 15 bases between the two ends. The CDR3 reads CASSLGLGERHNEQFF. The CDR3 DNA reads TGTGCCAGCAGCTTAGGCCTGGGGGAGAGGCACAATGAGCAGTTCTTC.

A few counts support this clonotype. CDR3 region: CASRLGRKREDTGELFF. The CDR3 DNA reads as TGTGCCAGCAGATTAGGACGAAAGCGGGAGGACACCGGGGAGCTGTTTTTT. The chain combines TRBV7-3 with TRBJ2-2; the match to TRBD2 covers 9 bases. The length of the CDR3 is 17 residues. Trimming at V came to 6 bases and at J to 3 bases, leaving 11 bases not matched to a gene. Germline V lookup: CDR1 SGHTA, CDR2 FQGTGA.

This clonotype was recorded at least ten times. This chain connects TRBV20-1 to TRBJ2-5; D may be TRBD2 (5 bases). Germline CDR1 and CDR2: DFQATT and SNEGSKA (reference sequence). CDR3 length equals 13 residues. The V end lost 4 bases, the J end lost 5 bases, and 14 bases lay between the germline ends. Here the CDR3 reads CSATSGRGETQYF. CDR3 in DNA: TGCAGTGCTACAAGCGGCAGAGGGGAGACCCAGTACTTC.